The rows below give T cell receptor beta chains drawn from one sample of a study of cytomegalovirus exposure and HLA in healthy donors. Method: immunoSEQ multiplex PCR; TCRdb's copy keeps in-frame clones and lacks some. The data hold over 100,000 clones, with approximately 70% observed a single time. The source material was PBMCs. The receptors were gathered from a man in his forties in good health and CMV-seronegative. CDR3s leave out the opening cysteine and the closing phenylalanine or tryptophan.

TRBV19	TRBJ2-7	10	ASRTGLDEQY
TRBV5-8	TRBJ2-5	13	ASSLIAGRGETQY
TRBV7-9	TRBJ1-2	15	SSSSNLGSSLTYGYT
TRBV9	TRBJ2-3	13	ASSVGLAGTDTQY
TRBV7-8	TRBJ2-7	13	ASSLQDRGSYEQY
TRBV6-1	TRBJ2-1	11	ASSGGYNTEQF
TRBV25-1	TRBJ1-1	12	ASSVAAMNTEAF
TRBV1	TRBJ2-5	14	TSSQVLAGQMETQY
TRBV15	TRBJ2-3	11	ATSAPGSDTQY
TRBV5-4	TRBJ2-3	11	ASSATSTDTQY
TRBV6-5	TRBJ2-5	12	ASRQGQGWETQY
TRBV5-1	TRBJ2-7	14	ASSPSLVAGVREQY
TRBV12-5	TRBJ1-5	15	ASGEGQGRYIGQPQH
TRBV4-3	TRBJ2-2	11	ASSQVAPGELF
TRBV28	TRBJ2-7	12	ASSTSGTGNEQY